This T cell receptor (beta chain) is from a study of radiation and T cells in renal cell carcinoma (dated by TCRdb to 2020 to 2021). Describing the broader study: Samples were obtained from a clinical trial, in which 15 Gy stereotactic body radiation therapy was delivered to primary renal cell carcinomas and nephrectomy was performed 4 weeks later. In total, approximately 51 samples, comprising approximately 25 tumors and some 27 peripheral blood samples, were subjected to TCR beta sequencing. Across all 50 or so samples, 4,016,671 unique CDR3 nucleotide sequences, encoding about 3,000,000 unique CDR3 amino acid sequences, were identified.

With regard to this clone: What this receptor recognizes is not known. No quality values exist for individual bases; no much larger clone is one base distant.

Results and caveats for the whole study, not just this receptor: Because the trial had a single-armed design, the trial could not examine how radiation dose or scheduling affected the TCR repertoire. No pretreatment tumor biopsies were available, so the baseline intratumoral presence of clonotypes could not be determined. In blood, the top tumor clonotypes increased from baseline to 2 weeks after radiation and then shrank by 4 weeks, which suggests a temporary expansion of tumor-resident clones. Tracking of blood repertoire dynamics stopped at less than five weeks after treatment, with no follow-up past that point.

In the paper's terms, the time point label means: blood 2 weeks post-SBRT. The sample's treatment or condition, from its label and the paper: 15 Gy SBRT to primary tumor, nephrectomy 4 weeks later. To track tumor-enriched clonotypes, serial peripheral blood was sampled from radiation-treated patients at baseline and at 2 weeks and 4 weeks after SBRT. All patients had renal cell carcinoma with clear cell pathology. Genomic DNA for TCR sequencing was prepared using the QIAamp DNA Blood Mini Kit (Qiagen). Only samples passing all quality control checks were included in the analyses. Following the manufacturer's recommendations, the immunoSEQ kit was used to generate TCR beta libraries from genomic DNA. Library preparation used a first multiplex PCR with proprietary primers, then a second PCR adding unique barcodes, with bead cleanups after each round. A kit-provided positive control reaction and a negative control reaction were included in every sample batch. The final libraries were assessed on an Agilent 4200 TapeStation D1000 ScreenTape, pooled by volume, and quantified by qPCR. An Illumina NextSeq500 fitted with a MidOutput 150-cycle cartridge performed the sequencing, running 156 Read1 cycles and 15 Index1 cycles with the kit's custom primers. The pooled library was loaded at 0.75 to 1 pM with a roughly 20% PhiX control spike-in. In the paper's pipeline: Vendor-processed data were analyzed in R, and a clonotype was defined as all T cells sharing the same CDR3 nucleotide sequence. For clone abundance analyses, frequencies were normalized to the 10,000 most abundant clones in each sample. Public T cell clones, which averaged fewer than five per sample, were removed prior to analysis. An abundance difference of at least 32-fold between compartments was the criterion for calling clonotypes tumor-enriched or baseline blood-enriched. A beta-binomial differential abundance model was used to identify clonotypes that expanded or contracted between blood time points. Similarity between tumor and blood repertoires was quantified using the Baroni-Urbani and Buser coefficient, and groups were compared with two-tailed Wilcoxon tests in R. This is the immuneACCESS table as TCRdb keeps it, with only in-frame sequences that have V and J called. A part of the clones is gone; compared with another copy, unresolved V genes explain less than half, and the rest is unexplained. Clonal size and the V and J genes are those of that table, whereas D and trimming came from the DNA. The sample profile shows about 120,000 clones; 81% of them were found once. About 1.9% of the sample goes to the ten largest clones.

From the cysteine up to the phenylalanine, the CDR3 has a length of 13 residues. The retained sequence is limited to the CDR3, 39 bases, with the frame set at the first base. Via the germline V gene, CDR1 is SGHTS and CDR2 YDEGEE. V is clipped by 0 bases and J by 0 bases, and the sequence between their germline boundaries is 3 bases long. The TCR originated in a woman aged 60-70 years with renal cell carcinoma. This chain joins TRBV5-8 to TRBJ1-1, with no D gene named confidently. This material consisted of blood, taken from a patient whose treatment included radiotherapy and nephrectomy. The sequence in DNA is TGTGCCAGCAGCTTGGCTGTGAACACTGAAGCTTTCTTT. Its protein product is CASSLAVNTEAFF.